These 9 T cell receptor beta chains were all obtained from the same sample, sequenced in a study of CD8 T cells in Susac syndrome. Random hexamers primed reverse transcription of about 0.45 to 1 ug RNA. In TCRdb, the immunoSEQ multiplex PCR reads were re-called with MiXCR into one record per CDR3 protein. This repertoire shows roughly 88,000 distinct CDR3 sequences, about 96% found once; its top ten account for approximately 0.41%. The sample consisted of CD8+ T cells from PBMCs. These receptors originate from a human donor with Susac syndrome.

J is TRBJ1-1 and V is TRBV20-1, with D perhaps matching TRBD1 (6 bases). V shed 2 bases and J shed 6 bases, with 22 bases lying between them. The CDR3 consists of 16 residues. Germline CDR1 is DFQATT and CDR2 is SNEGSKA (reference sequence). In nucleotides, the CDR3 is TGCAGTGCTAGACCCACACAAAAAACAGGGTTGGCTGAAGCTTTCTTT. Translated: CSARPTQKTGLAEAFF.

V gene TRBV28 combines with J gene TRBJ1-1; a possible D gene is TRBD1 (5 bases). This CDR3 region has 15 residues. Between the trimmed V and J ends, which lost 5 bases and 1 base, there was a span of 14 bases. Germline V gives CDR1 MDHEN, CDR2 SYDVKM. The CDR3 sequence: CASSPGTVPNTEAFF. Here the CDR3 DNA reads TGTGCCAGCAGTCCCGGGACGGTACCGAACACTGAAGCTTTCTTT.

This clonotype was detected once. This chain connects TRBV7-9 to TRBJ2-1, with 11 bases lining up with TRBD2. The CDR3 has 15 amino acids. The trim removed 2 bases at V and 8 bases at J, leaving 5 bases unmatched. In germline, CDR1 is SEHNR, CDR2 FQNEAQ (reference sequence). In nucleotides, the CDR3 is TGTGCCAGCAGCTTATTAGCGGGGGGGAGGGATGAGCAGTTCTTC. Protein product: CASSLLAGGRDEQFF.

The rearrangement uses TRBV7-2 and TRBJ2-7; 10 nucleotides line up with TRBD1. V gave up 1 base and J gave up 2 bases; unmatched junction bases: 8. The CDR3 is 17 amino acids. Germline V gene lookup returns CDR1 SGHTA and CDR2 FQGNSA. CDR3 sequence: CASSLGQGAPLTYEQYV. The CDR3 DNA is TGTGCCAGCAGCTTAGGACAGGGGGCGCCCCTGACCTACGAGCAGTACGTC.

The chain uses TRBV14 and TRBJ1-4; D is unclear. This CDR3 has 15 amino acids. Germline CDR1 reads SGHDN; CDR2 reads FVKESK. V was trimmed by 1 base and J by 2 bases, leaving 8 bases between them. CDR3 region: CASSQVGGTNEKLFF. The CDR3 coding sequence is TGTGCCAGCAGCCAAGTTGGTGGGACTAATGAAAAACTGTTTTTT. Full variable domain (remainder filled in from reference TRBV14 and TRBJ1-4): EAGVTQFPSHSVIEKGQTVTLRCDPISGHDNLYWYRRVMGKEIKFLLHFVKESKQDESGMPNNRFLAERTGGTYSTLKVQPAELEDSGVYFCASSQVGGTNEKLFFGSGTQLSVL.

The V call is TRBV20-1, the J call TRBJ2-7, with 7 bases fitting TRBD2. The germline gives CDR1 DFQATT, CDR2 SNEGSKA (reference sequence). The CDR3 is 14 amino acids. The V gene end was trimmed by 6 bases and the J gene end by 0 bases; junction bases not matched to a gene: 8. CDR3: CSASGVRGSYEQYV. The CDR3 DNA reads TGCAGTGCGAGCGGGGTGAGGGGCTCCTACGAGCAGTACGTC.

The chain has TRBV20-1 and TRBJ1-1; D ambiguous. The CDR3 is 13 amino acids. With 5 bases removed from V and 5 bases from J, the gap between germline ends came to 15 bases. Germline V CDR1 and CDR2: DFQATT, SNEGSKA (reference sequence). The DNA of the CDR3 is TGCAGTGCTCACCTCCTAACGCCGACTGAAGCTTTCTTT. The encoded protein is CSAHLLTPTEAFF.

The V and J genes are TRBV30 and TRBJ2-4; tentative D call: TRBD2 (6 bases). Per germline, CDR1 GTSNPN and CDR2 SVGIG (reference sequence). V gave up 1 base and J gave up 2 bases, with 9 bases separating them. CDR3 length equals 14 residues. The CDR3, as DNA: TGTGCCTGGAGTGACGGGAGTTCCAAAAACATTCAGTACTTC. Amino acids: CAWSDGSSKNIQYF.

The rearrangement uses TRBV20-1 and TRBJ2-7; TRBD2 agrees at 11 bases. The J segment lost 7 bases and the V segment lost 6 bases, leaving 5 bases of the junction unmatched. The CDR3 sequence is 12 residues long. The germline V gene has CDR1 DFQATT and CDR2 SNEGSKA (reference sequence). The chain's CDR3 is CSAQGLAAEQYF. In DNA form, the CDR3 reads TGCAGTGCCCAGGGACTAGCGGCTGAGCAGTACTTC.